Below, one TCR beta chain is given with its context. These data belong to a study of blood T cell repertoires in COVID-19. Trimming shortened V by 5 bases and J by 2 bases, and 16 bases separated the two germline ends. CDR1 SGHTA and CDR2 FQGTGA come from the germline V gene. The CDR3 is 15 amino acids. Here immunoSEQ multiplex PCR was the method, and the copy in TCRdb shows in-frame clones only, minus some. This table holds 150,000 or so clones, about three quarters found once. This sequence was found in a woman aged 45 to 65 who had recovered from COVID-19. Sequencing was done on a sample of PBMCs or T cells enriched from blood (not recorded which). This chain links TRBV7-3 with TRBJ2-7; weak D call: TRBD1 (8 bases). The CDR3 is CASSEGGTGTYEQYF. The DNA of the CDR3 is TGTGCCAGCAGCGAGGGGGGGACAGGTACCTACGAGCAGTACTTC.